The 30 T cell receptor beta chains in this list originate from one sample, sequenced in a study of beta chain features in type 1 diabetes. Study-level points and caveats: TCRB CDR3 length was moderately but significantly reduced in all four CD4+ subsets of Type 1 diabetes patients.

The whole isolated RNA underwent reverse transcription, so sequencing captured expressed TCRB transcripts. Data came from immunoSEQ multiplex PCR; TCRdb stores just in-frame clones and leaves some out. The table has roughly 340,000 clones, roughly an eighth seen once; the top ten hold over 0.008%. No antigen has been assigned to these receptors. Sequenced input: naive CD4+ T cells from blood. The receptor set was obtained from a woman between 18 and 29 years old with type 1 diabetes.

This clone was seen only a few times. The chain combines TRBV9 with TRBJ2-2; 10 nucleotides match TRBD1. Per germline, CDR1 SGDLS and CDR2 YYNGEE. V shed 4 bases and J 4 bases; nucleotides not matched to a gene: 7. The CDR3 contains 16 residues. The CDR3 bases are TGTGCCAGCAGCATCACGGGACAGGGGACCACCGGGGAGCTGTTTTTT. It translates to CASSITGQGTTGELFF.

The chain has TRBV9 and TRBJ1-5; 8 nucleotides match TRBD1. V dropped 2 bases and J dropped 6; count of bases not matched to a gene: 7. Germline CDR1 reads SGDLS; CDR2 reads YYNGEE. The CDR3 is made up of 15 amino acids. CDR3 bases: TGTGCCAGCAGCGTGACAGGGGTCCTGGGTCAGCCCCAGCATTTT. Translation gives CASSVTGVLGQPQHF.

V and J are TRBV29-1 and TRBJ2-5; D possibly corresponds to TRBD1 (6 bases). Germline CDR1 reads SQVTM; CDR2 reads ANQGSEA. Trimming stripped 3 bases from V and 5 bases from J, with 13 bases between. The CDR3 totals 13 residues. CDR3 DNA: TGCAGCGTTGAGAGGGGGAAATGGGAGACCCAGTACTTC. It is translated as CSVERGKWETQYF.

The rearrangement joins TRBV7-2 to TRBJ2-3; TRBD2 matches at 13 bases. Germline trimming cut 5 bases from V and 5 bases from J; bases unmatched to any gene: 7. The V gene's germline CDR1 is SGHTA and CDR2 FQGNSA. The CDR3 is 16 residues long. CDR3 DNA: TGTGCCAGCAGCAGGACTAGCGGGGGTGGGTTAGATACGCAGTATTTT. Translating gives CASSRTSGGGLDTQYF.

This rearrangement joins TRBV19 to TRBJ1-5; 10 bases are shared with TRBD1. Germline CDR1 and CDR2: LNHDA and SQIVND (reference sequence). The trim removed 6 bases at V and 5 bases at J, leaving 7 bases unmatched. The CDR3 totals 15 residues. This chain's CDR3 is CASSRDRGFHQPQHF. CDR3 sequence (DNA): TGTGCCAGTAGCCGGGACAGGGGTTTCCATCAGCCCCAGCATTTT.

This clone showed up just a few times. This sequence joins TRBV10-3 and TRBJ2-5, with D maybe TRBD1 (6 bases). V was cut by 8 bases and J by 0 bases, with 10 bases left in between. Looked up from germline, CDR1 is ENHRY and CDR2 is SYGVKD. The CDR3 extends over 13 amino acids. Here the CDR3 reads CAIGTQYQETQYF. The DNA of the CDR3 is TGTGCCATCGGGACACAGTACCAAGAGACCCAGTACTTC.

The chain recombines TRBV4-1 with TRBJ1-3; D gene unclear. The CDR3 runs to 15 residues. Germline V lookup: CDR1 MGHRA, CDR2 YSYEKL. V lost 8 bases and J lost 4, with 18 bases in between. DNA for the CDR3: TGCGCCAGCCGCCCCCCGAGGGTCTCCGGAAACACCATATATTTT. Translating gives CASRPPRVSGNTIYF.

This clone came up a few times. V is TRBV18 and J is TRBJ2-2, with 12 bases that match TRBD2. After removal of 7 bases from V and 5 bases from J, the junction contained 2 bases not matched to a gene. Germline loops: CDR1 KGHSH, CDR2 LQKENI. This CDR3 region has 14 residues. The CDR3, as DNA: TGTGCCAGCTTTGGACTAGCGGGAACCGGGGAGCTGTTTTTT. Protein product: CASFGLAGTGELFF.

There are a few counts of this clone. The rearrangement joins TRBV29-1 to TRBJ2-3; D unresolved. CDR1 and CDR2 (germline): SQVTM, ANQGSEA. V was clipped by 4 bases and J by 6 bases, with 11 bases between them. The CDR3 loop spans 12 amino acids. CDR3 sequence reads: CSVGAPRDTQYF. DNA of the CDR3: TGCAGCGTTGGGGCCCCTCGGGATACGCAGTATTTT.

Only a few counts were recorded for this clone. The chain combines TRBV6-5 with TRBJ1-2; D gene unclear. Germline CDR1 MNHEY, CDR2 SVGAGI. The CDR3 contains 13 residues. V was trimmed by 4 bases and J by 4 bases, leaving 10 bases between them. The CDR3 loop is CASSSLPVYGYTF. The CDR3 DNA reads as TGTGCCAGCAGTTCCCTGCCGGTCTATGGCTACACCTTC.

This clone was counted a few times. The chain is built from TRBV9 and TRBJ2-7, with a tentative D call TRBD2 (5 bases). This CDR3 is built from 15 residues. The V end lost 3 bases, the J end lost 3 bases, and 16 bases lay between the germline ends. The germline V gene encodes CDR1 SGDLS and CDR2 YYNGEE. Here the CDR3 reads CASSGGPGTIYEQYF. CDR3 sequence (DNA): TGTGCCAGCAGCGGAGGGCCCGGAACGATCTACGAGCAGTACTTC.

The chain recombines TRBV6-1 with TRBJ2-7, with D possibly matching TRBD1 (5 bases). The V gene's germline CDR1 is MNHNS and CDR2 SASEGT. The CDR3 extends over 12 amino acids. V was shortened by 6 bases and J by 3 bases, with 9 bases between the two germline ends. The CDR3 DNA sequence: TGTGCCAGCAGCCTCGACAGCTACGAGCAGTACTTC. Encoded protein: CASSLDSYEQYF.

The chain employs TRBV6-5 and TRBJ2-6; unclear D gene. The CDR3 covers 15 residues. The germline V gene has CDR1 MNHEY and CDR2 SVGAGI. With 6 bases removed from V and 1 base from J, the gap between germline ends came to 10 bases. DNA for the CDR3: TGTGCCAGCAGGTCCCCGGTATCTGGGGCCAACGTCCTGACTTTC. Translating it yields CASRSPVSGANVLTF.

The chain employs TRBV28 and TRBJ1-5; 10 bases match TRBD1. J lost 7 bases, V lost 6 bases, and 3 bases had no gene match. Germline V gene data show CDR1 as MDHEN and CDR2 as SYDVKM. The CDR3 contains 13 residues. CDR3 sequence (DNA): TGTGCCAGCAGGACAGGGGGCATCCAGCCCCAGCATTTT. As protein: CASRTGGIQPQHF.

The chain recombines TRBV5-4 with TRBJ1-1; 7 nucleotides agree with TRBD1. The CDR3 loop spans 17 amino acids. Germline V gene lookup returns CDR1 SGHNT and CDR2 YYREEE (reference sequence). V lost 0 bases, J lost 5 bases, and 13 bases stayed unmatched. Here the CDR3 DNA reads TGTGCCAGCAGCTTGGACCCGGTACAGGGGATAAGGACTGAAGCTTTCTTT. Its translation is CASSLDPVQGIRTEAFF. Filled out from reference TRBV5-4 and TRBJ1-1, the complete variable domain reads ETGVTQSPTHLIKTRGQQVTLRCSSQSGHNTVSWYQQALGQGPQFIFQYYREEENGRGNFPPRFSGLQFPNYSSELNVNALELDDSALYLCASSLDPVQGIRTEAFFGQGTRLTVV.

This rearrangement joins TRBV2 to TRBJ2-3; TRBD2 might be the D (6 bases). The CDR3 is 13 residues long. V lost 7 bases and J 1 base, leaving 9 bases between the germline ends. Germline V CDR1 and CDR2: SNHLY, FYNNEI. CDR3 DNA: TGTGCCAGCAATCCTAGCGGCACAGATACGCAGTATTTT. Protein product: CASNPSGTDTQYF.

This chain uses TRBV4-2 with TRBJ2-1; 7 bases are a match to TRBD2. The CDR3 spans 15 residues. J gave up 3 bases and V 1 base, and 3 bases lay outside the gene matches. Per germline, CDR1 LGHNA and CDR2 YNFKEQ. The CDR3 nucleotides are TGTGCCAGCAGCCAAGTTTCTAGCGGCTACAATGAGCAGTTCTTC. Its translation: CASSQVSSGYNEQFF.

This clone was seen only a few times. The chain carries TRBV21-1 and TRBJ1-1. TRBV21-1 has pseudogene status. The CDR3 contains 13 residues. CDR3 region: CASSKLAGTEAFF. CDR3 sequence (DNA): TGTGCCAGCAGCAAATTGGCGGGAACTGAAGCTTTCTTT.

This clone has just a few counts. The junction departs from the called germline gene at one end, perhaps through a read error. The chain links TRBV18 to TRBJ2-4; D is possibly TRBD1 (6 bases). CDR1 is KGHSH, CDR2 LQKENI, per germline. The CDR3 runs to 14 residues. The CDR3 coding sequence is TGTGCCAGCTCACCTCGGCAGGCAGGGGTTATTGGGGACTTC. As protein: CASSPRQAGVIGDF.

This clone was observed a handful of times. This rearrangement joins TRBV6-6 to TRBJ2-1, with unresolved D. With 6 bases removed from V and 1 base from J, the gap between germline ends came to 10 bases. The CDR3 covers 14 residues. CDR1 and CDR2 (germline): MNHNY, SVGAGI (reference sequence). The CDR3: CASRYEDSYNEQFF. CDR3 DNA sequence: TGTGCCAGCAGATACGAGGATTCCTACAATGAGCAGTTCTTC.

The sample holds a few counts of this clone. The chain employs TRBV15 and TRBJ1-6; D remains ambiguous. The germline V gene has CDR1 LNHNV and CDR2 YYDKDF (reference sequence). Trimming shortened V by 0 bases and J by 6 bases, and 9 bases separated the two germline ends. CDR3 length: 15 residues. The CDR3 nucleotides read TGTGCCACCAGCAGAGATCCCGAGGGTAATTCACCCCTCCACTTT. Its protein is CATSRDPEGNSPLHF. The entire variable domain, with the rest obtained from reference TRBV15 and TRBJ1-6, is as follows: DAMVIQNPRYQVTQFGKPVTLSCSQTLNHNVMYWYQQKSSQAPKLLFHYYDKDFNNEADTPDNFQSRRPNTSFCFLDIRSPGLGDTAMYLCATSRDPEGNSPLHFGNGTRLTVT.

This chain uses TRBV11-2 with TRBJ1-4; no definite D call. Trimming removed 2 bases from V and 2 bases from J, with 15 bases in between. CDR1 and CDR2 (germline): SGHAT, FQNNGV. There are 17 residues in the CDR3. CDR3 sequence reads: CASSLSRFGGTNEKLFF. The CDR3 nucleotides are TGTGCCAGCAGCTTAAGTAGATTTGGAGGCACTAATGAAAAACTGTTTTTT.

This clone appeared a few times. The CDR3 DNA reads TGTGCCAGCAGTGAATACCGTAGCGGGCACTACGAGCAGTACTTC. Protein product: CASSEYRSGHYEQYF. V usage is TRBV25-1 and J usage is TRBJ2-5; TRBD2 agrees at 7 bases. The J call is doubtful: the DNA matches TRBJ2-7 better. The CDR3 spans 15 residues. The germline V gene has CDR1 MGHDK and CDR2 SYGVNS.

About this clone itself: The junction does not match germline at one end; this may be a read error. The chain combines TRBV4-2 with TRBJ2-1; TRBD2 aligns across 11 bases. Germline V lookup: CDR1 LGHNA, CDR2 YNFKEQ. The CDR3 length is 20 residues. CDR3 sequence (DNA): TGTGCCAGCACCCAAGGGAGTAGACTAGCGGGGTCGAGCTCCTACAATGAGCAGTTCTTC. Amino acid sequence: CASTQGSRLAGSSSYNEQFF.

This clone was found a few times. V gene TRBV11-2 combines with J gene TRBJ1-1; unclear D gene. CDR1 is SGHAT, CDR2 FQNNGV, per germline. V lost 2 bases, J lost 0 bases, and 16 bases lay in between. This CDR3 comprises 17 residues. Here the CDR3 DNA reads TGTGCCAGCAGCTTAATGACGTTGCGGGCCATGAACACTGAAGCTTTCTTT. It specifies CASSLMTLRAMNTEAFF.

The gene calls are TRBV18 and TRBJ2-7; TRBD1 agrees at 10 bases. CDR1 KGHSH and CDR2 LQKENI come from the germline V gene. This CDR3 has 13 amino acids. V was clipped by 6 bases and J by 3 bases; unmatched bases: 2. The CDR3 reads CASSRTGGYEQYF. CDR3 DNA sequence: TGTGCCAGCTCGCGGACAGGGGGCTACGAGCAGTACTTC.

The rearrangement links TRBV7-9 to TRBJ2-1, with D tentatively TRBD1 (5 bases). The CDR3 is 16 residues long. V lost 5 bases to trimming and J lost 3 bases, with 17 bases between them. Germline CDR1 and CDR2: SEHNR and FQNEAQ (reference sequence). The CDR3 DNA sequence: TGTGCCAGCAGCCCTTGGCAGGGTTCCGTCTACAATGAGCAGTTCTTC. Its protein is CASSPWQGSVYNEQFF.

Only a few counts were recorded for this clone. The V call is TRBV10-3, the J call TRBJ2-3; D remains unclear. The V gene lost 5 bases and the J gene lost 5 bases, with 5 bases spanning the gap. This CDR3 has 11 residues. Per germline, CDR1 ENHRY and CDR2 SYGVKD. This CDR3 is CAISNGDTQYF. CDR3 nucleotides: TGTGCCATCAGTAACGGAGATACGCAGTATTTT.

The V call is TRBV5-4, the J call TRBJ2-2, with 15 bases fitting TRBD2. CDR3 length: 16 amino acids. Germline V CDR1 and CDR2: SGHNT, YYREEE (reference sequence). V shed 4 bases and J 6 bases; nucleotides not matched to a gene: 4. The CDR3 sequence is CASSIGLAGGSGELFF. The CDR3 region has the DNA TGTGCCAGCAGCATTGGACTAGCGGGAGGGTCCGGGGAGCTGTTTTTT.

The CDR3 loop is CASSRDRGGSYEQYF. Here the CDR3 DNA reads TGTGCCAGCAGCCGGGACAGGGGGGGATCCTACGAGCAGTACTTC. The chain employs TRBV7-2 and TRBJ2-7; TRBD1 matches 11 bases. The germline gives CDR1 SGHTA, CDR2 FQGNSA. The V gene end was trimmed by 5 bases and the J gene end by 1 base; junction bases not matched to a gene: 4. The CDR3 totals 15 residues.